Following are 26 T cell receptor beta chains from one sample sequenced in a study of CD8 T cells in Susac syndrome. After extraction with the RNeasy kit, about 0.45 to 1 ug of the RNA was reverse transcribed using random hexamers. TCRdb analysed the immunoSEQ multiplex PCR reads with MiXCR anew, one entry per CDR3 protein. The sample includes roughly 180,000 distinct CDR3 sequences, approximately 95% seen only once; the top ten take approximately 0.09%. Source material: CD4+ T cells from PBMCs. The receptors were gathered from a human donor with multiple sclerosis.

The genes are TRBV29-1 and TRBJ2-3; the D gene is possibly TRBD2 (6 bases). V gave up 0 bases and J gave up 5 bases, with 9 bases separating them. This CDR3 region has 13 residues. Germline V CDR1 and CDR2: SQVTM, ANQGSEA. CDR3 nucleotide sequence: TGCAGCGTTGAAGATAGGAGGGGAGATACGCAGTATTTT. The encoded protein is CSVEDRRGDTQYF.

This clonotype was seen only once. V gene TRBV18 combines with J gene TRBJ1-1; D unresolved. The CDR3 runs 13 residues. Germline V gene lookup returns CDR1 KGHSH and CDR2 LQKENI. The V end lost 8 bases, the J end lost 5 bases, and 15 bases lay between the germline ends. For the CDR3, the DNA is TGTGCCAGCGCCCTTGACATTATGACTGAAGCTTTCTTT. It encodes CASALDIMTEAFF.

The chain employs TRBV11-3 and TRBJ2-2, with D possibly TRBD2 on 5 matching bases. CDR3 length: 14 residues. Germline values: CDR1 SGHNT, CDR2 YENEEA. The germline V and J ends were trimmed by 5 bases and 5 bases, with 12 bases remaining between them. The CDR3 spells CASSTSGETGELFF. CDR3 in DNA: TGTGCCAGCAGCACCTCCGGGGAAACCGGGGAGCTGTTTTTT.

The chain is built from TRBV5-1 and TRBJ1-1; 7 bases match TRBD1. Germline loops: CDR1 SGHRS, CDR2 YFSETQ. The CDR3 length is 16 residues. With V trimmed by 5 bases and J by 3 bases, 13 bases remained unmatched. The CDR3 DNA reads TGCGCCAGCAGTCCTTCTGGTATCAGGGGGGACACTGAAGCTTTCTTT. It codes for CASSPSGIRGDTEAFF.

The genes are TRBV20-1 and TRBJ1-1; TRBD1 agrees at 7 bases. Germline V gives CDR1 DFQATT, CDR2 SNEGSKA (reference sequence). Losses at the gene ends were 6 bases for V and 10 bases for J; bases not matched to a gene: 17. The CDR3 length is 14 residues. CDR3 in DNA: TGCAGTGCAACCACACCACAGGGGAGTGAACGAGCTTTCTTT. Translated, it gives CSATTPQGSERAFF.

The chain uses TRBV6-1 and TRBJ1-5; the D gene is possibly TRBD1 (5 bases). Germline loops: CDR1 MNHNS, CDR2 SASEGT. The CDR3 runs 14 residues. V lost 4 bases and J 9 bases, leaving 16 bases between the germline ends. The CDR3 DNA follows: TGTGCCAGCAGTGGCGACAGAGGGAGGGGGCCCCAGCATTTT. Translating it yields CASSGDRGRGPQHF.

This clonotype showed up just a few times. An end of the junction does not agree with germline; a read error may underlie this. CDR3 residues: CASSLEGPGANVLTF. The CDR3 nucleotides are TGTGCCAGCAGCTTAGAGGGGCCTGGGGCCAACGTCCTGACTTTC. The gene calls are TRBV5-1 and TRBJ2-6; tentatively, D is TRBD1 or TRBD2 (5 bases each). This CDR3 contains 15 residues. Per the germline V gene, CDR1 is SGHRS and CDR2 is YFSETQ.

V is TRBV12-3 or TRBV12-4 and J is TRBJ2-7, with D possibly matching TRBD2 (5 bases). The CDR3 totals 12 residues. Trimming pared 3 bases from V and 7 bases from J, leaving 10 bases between. The CDR3 sequence: CASSFESGEQYF. The CDR3 DNA reads as TGTGCCAGCAGTTTCGAGTCGGGGGAGCAGTACTTC.

CDR3: CASSLTLDYEQYF. The CDR3 nucleotides are TGCGCCAGCAGCTTGACTCTCGACTACGAGCAGTACTTC. The V call is TRBV5-1, the J call TRBJ2-7, with no clear D. CDR1 and CDR2 (germline): SGHRS, YFSETQ. The CDR3 runs to 13 residues. V dropped 1 base and J dropped 3 bases, with 8 bases sitting between them.

The chain joins TRBV10-3 to TRBJ1-4; D uncertain. The CDR3 totals 14 residues. The V end lost 3 bases, the J end lost 4 bases, and 9 bases lay between the germline ends. Germline V gene lookup returns CDR1 ENHRY and CDR2 SYGVKD. The CDR3 is CAISEVRFNEKLFF. In DNA form, the CDR3 reads TGTGCCATCAGTGAAGTCAGGTTTAATGAAAAACTGTTTTTT.

The V and J genes are TRBV9 and TRBJ2-7; 8 bases align to TRBD2. The CDR3 contains 19 residues. V lost 4 bases and J lost 2; bases outside the gene matches: 20. The germline V gene has CDR1 SGDLS and CDR2 YYNGEE. CDR3 DNA sequence: TGTGCCAGCAGCCCCCGGGGAGCGGGGGCTTCGTCCTACCCCTACGAGCAGTACTTC. Translated, it gives CASSPRGAGASSYPYEQYF.

The chain recombines TRBV20-1 with TRBJ2-7, with 11 positions matching TRBD2. CDR3 length: 14 residues. Germline values: CDR1 DFQATT, CDR2 SNEGSKA (reference sequence). The V gene end was trimmed by 6 bases and the J gene end by 6 bases; junction bases not matched to a gene: 10. The CDR3 loop reads CSAPTSGSLGEQYF. CDR3 bases: TGCAGTGCCCCTACTAGCGGGAGCCTTGGCGAGCAGTACTTC.

V is TRBV29-1 and J is TRBJ2-3, with a tentative D call TRBD1 (6 bases). Germline V gene lookup returns CDR1 SQVTM and CDR2 ANQGSEA. Trimming cost V 6 bases and J 5 bases, with 9 bases left between them. CDR3 length equals 11 residues. CDR3 protein: CSVQQGDTQYF. Here the CDR3 DNA reads TGCAGCGTCCAACAGGGAGATACGCAGTATTTT.

V usage is TRBV3-1 and J usage is TRBJ2-7, with a possible D match to TRBD1 (5 bases). CDR3 length: 12 amino acids. CDR1 and CDR2 from the germline V gene are LGHDT and YNNKEL (reference sequence). Trimming took off 2 bases at V and 5 bases at J, with 7 bases between the two ends. The CDR3 sequence is CASSQQGHEQYF. The CDR3, as DNA: TGTGCCAGCAGCCAACAGGGCCACGAGCAGTACTTC.

The genes are TRBV10-2 and TRBJ2-1; 11 nucleotides line up with TRBD1. CDR3 length: 18 residues. CDR1 and CDR2 from the germline V gene are WSHSY and SAAADI. Trimming removed 6 bases from V and 5 bases from J; junction bases left unmatched: 15. The CDR3 region has the DNA TGCGCCAGCAGCCTGGACAGGGGGCGCGACCGCGGCCACAATGAGCAGTTCTTC. Protein sequence: CASSLDRGRDRGHNEQFF.

The genes are TRBV6-2 or TRBV6-3 and TRBJ2-1; no clear D. This CDR3 has 12 residues. Germline V gene data show CDR1 as MNHEY and CDR2 as SVGEGT. V lost 6 bases to trimming and J lost 5 bases, with 8 bases between them. The chain's CDR3 is CASSMANNEQFF. In nucleotides, the CDR3 is TGTGCCAGCAGCATGGCCAACAATGAGCAGTTCTTC.

J is TRBJ1-2 and V is TRBV28; 9 nucleotides line up with TRBD1. The germline gives CDR1 MDHEN, CDR2 SYDVKM. Germline trimming cut 6 bases from V and 8 bases from J; bases unmatched to any gene: 4. This CDR3 contains 12 residues. CDR3 region: CASRQGAGGYTF. Here the CDR3 DNA reads TGTGCCAGCAGACAGGGGGCGGGCGGCTACACCTTC.

This chain joins TRBV27 and TRBJ1-2, with D tentatively TRBD1 (5 bases). The CDR3 extends over 12 amino acids. CDR1 is MNHEY, CDR2 SMNVEV, per germline (reference sequence). V was cut by 3 bases and J by 8 bases, with 10 bases left in between. The CDR3 here is CASSFWGGGYTF. CDR3 DNA: TGTGCCAGCAGTTTCTGGGGCGGGGGCTACACCTTC.

Here the CDR3 reads CASSLDPGTQVYNEQFF. CDR3 DNA sequence: TGTGCCAGCAGTCTCGATCCCGGGACACAAGTCTACAATGAGCAGTTCTTC. This chain connects TRBV28 to TRBJ2-1; tentatively, D is TRBD1 (6 bases). The CDR3 sequence is 17 residues long. The germline gives CDR1 MDHEN, CDR2 SYDVKM. V shed 5 bases and J shed 3 bases, with 20 bases lying between them.

The chain is built from TRBV19 and TRBJ1-4, with D perhaps TRBD1 (5 bases). The CDR3 is 15 amino acids. The V gene lost 5 bases and the J gene lost 7 bases, with 17 bases spanning the gap. The V gene's germline CDR1 is LNHDA and CDR2 SQIVND (reference sequence). The DNA of the CDR3 is TGTGCCAGTAGTTTAGGAACGCAGGGAGGTGAAAAACTGTTTTTT. It is translated as CASSLGTQGGEKLFF.

J is TRBJ1-1 and V is TRBV5-1; the match to TRBD1 covers 7 bases. This CDR3 is built from 14 residues. Germline values: CDR1 SGHRS, CDR2 YFSETQ. V gave up 3 bases and J gave up 3 bases; unmatched junction bases: 5. The CDR3 bases are TGCGCCAGCAGCTCCAGGGGGAGCGACACTGAAGCTTTCTTT. Its protein is CASSSRGSDTEAFF.

The count of this clonotype is one. This chain joins TRBV30 and TRBJ2-2, with D possibly matching TRBD1 (5 bases). Trimming shortened V by 2 bases and J by 1 base, and 8 bases separated the two germline ends. CDR3 length equals 14 residues. Germline V gene lookup returns CDR1 GTSNPN and CDR2 SVGIG (reference sequence). CDR3 sequence (DNA): TGTGCCTGGAGTAAGGGGCTGAACACCGGGGAGCTGTTTTTT. This sequence encodes CAWSKGLNTGELFF.

V is TRBV7-3 and J is TRBJ2-1, with D possibly being TRBD2 (5 bases). Trimming stripped 4 bases from V and 0 bases from J, with 13 bases between. The germline CDR1 and CDR2 sequences are SGHTA and FQGTGA. The CDR3 runs 16 residues. This chain's CDR3 is CASSSGSTSSYNEQFF. The CDR3 nucleotides are TGTGCCAGCAGCTCGGGGAGCACTAGCTCCTACAATGAGCAGTTCTTC. The variable domain in full, completed from reference TRBV7-3 and TRBJ2-1, reads GAGVSQTPSNKVTEKGKYVELRCDPISGHTALYWYRQSLGQGPEFLIYFQGTGAADDSGLPNDRFFAVRPEGSVSTLKIQRTERGDSAVYLCASSSGSTSSYNEQFFGPGTRLTVL.

This sequence joins TRBV11-2 and TRBJ2-3, with unresolved D. This CDR3 is 13 amino acids long. V lost 0 bases and J 6 bases, leaving 7 bases between the germline ends. CDR1 is SGHAT and CDR2 is FQNNGV in the germline V gene. The CDR3 DNA reads TGTGCCAGCAGCTTAGATCGGTTGGATACGCAGTATTTT. Its protein product is CASSLDRLDTQYF.

The chain employs TRBV10-3 and TRBJ1-1; D is ambiguous. This CDR3 spans 11 amino acids. V lost 6 bases and J 1 base, leaving 3 bases between the germline ends. Per the germline V gene, CDR1 is ENHRY and CDR2 is SYGVKD. The CDR3 sequence: CAIRGNTEAFF. CDR3 bases: TGTGCCATCAGGGGGAACACTGAAGCTTTCTTT.

The V call is TRBV6-1, the J call TRBJ2-6; tentatively, D is TRBD1 (6 bases). CDR1 is MNHNS, CDR2 SASEGT, per germline. V was shortened by 4 bases and J by 1 base, with 17 bases between the two germline ends. The CDR3 length is 18 residues. The CDR3 region is CASSARDTLRSGANVLTF. Written as DNA, the CDR3 is TGTGCCAGCAGTGCCCGGGACACCTTAAGATCTGGGGCCAACGTCCTGACTTTC.